These 21 T cell receptor beta chains share one sample of origin, sequenced in a study of T cell repertoires in cytomegalovirus infection. TCRdb reprocessed the reads via MiXCR and lists one record per CDR3 protein. Here the sample spans 550,000 to 850,000 distinct CDR3 sequences, around a third being singletons. For these TCRs, the target antigens are not known. Sequencing used cultured PBMCs, obtained from culture after CMV antigen stimulation. The source is a human donor in good health (CMV status not recorded). Some clones in this sample may be carry-over from other donors' samples.

The chain uses TRBV5-4 and TRBJ1-1; D remains unclear. The germline CDR1 and CDR2 sequences are SGHNT and YYREEE (reference sequence). The germline V and J ends were trimmed by 0 bases and 1 base, with 7 bases remaining between them. This CDR3 is built from 14 residues. CDR3 protein: CASSLEAANTEAFF. The CDR3 nucleotides read TGTGCCAGCAGCTTGGAAGCGGCGAACACTGAAGCTTTCTTT.

The chain joins TRBV15 to TRBJ2-7, with D uncertain. The CDR3 extends over 15 amino acids. Germline V gives CDR1 LNHNV, CDR2 YYDKDF (reference sequence). The V gene lost 0 bases and the J gene lost 0 bases, with 9 bases spanning the gap. CDR3 protein: CATSRDKDSSYEQYF. The CDR3 DNA is TGTGCCACCAGCAGAGATAAGGATAGCTCCTACGAGCAGTACTTC.

The J gene is TRBJ2-1, the V gene TRBV2, with 9 bases identical to TRBD1. Germline CDR1 and CDR2: SNHLY and FYNNEI. This CDR3 contains 12 residues. Trimming cost V 9 bases and J 8 bases; bases outside gene matches: 5. CDR3 sequence: CASGTGFDEQFF. The CDR3 DNA follows: TGTGCCAGTGGGACAGGGTTTGATGAGCAGTTCTTC. Together with reference TRBV2 and TRBJ2-1, the CDR3 gives the full variable domain: EPEVTQTPSHQVTQMGQEVILRCVPISNHLYFYWYRQILGQKVEFLVSFYNNEISEKSEIFDDQFSVERPDGSNFTLKIRSTKLEDSAMYFCASGTGFDEQFFGPGTRLTVL.

The chain recombines TRBV5-4 with TRBJ2-1, with 7 nucleotides matching TRBD1. Germline CDR1 and CDR2: SGHNT and YYREEE (reference sequence). This CDR3 spans 17 amino acids. With V trimmed by 0 bases and J by 4 bases, 10 bases remained unmatched. Written as DNA, the CDR3 is TGTGCCAGCAGCTTGGGAGGGTTTGGGGACAGATACAATGAGCAGTTCTTC. Its protein product is CASSLGGFGDRYNEQFF.

The chain couples TRBV6-2 or TRBV6-3 to TRBJ1-5, with a possible D match to TRBD1 (5 bases). In germline, CDR1 is MNHEY, CDR2 SVGEGT. The CDR3 runs to 14 residues. The germline V and J ends were trimmed by 6 bases and 4 bases, with 13 bases remaining between them. The CDR3 DNA sequence: TGTGCCAGCAGGGGGCCGTGGGGGAATCAGCCCCAGCATTTT. Amino acids: CASRGPWGNQPQHF.

The chain links TRBV19 to TRBJ2-2; 14 bases align to TRBD2. V was clipped by 5 bases and J by 6 bases; unmatched bases: 2. From germline, CDR1 is LNHDA and CDR2 SQIVND (reference sequence). This CDR3 has 15 amino acids. CDR3 bases: TGTGCCAGTAGTGGGACTAGCGGGAGCGCCGGGGAGCTGTTTTTT. Encoded protein: CASSGTSGSAGELFF.

The chain has TRBV12-3 or TRBV12-4 and TRBJ1-2; D is possibly TRBD1 (6 bases). The CDR3 has 13 amino acids. V gave up 5 bases and J gave up 8 bases, with 15 bases separating them. CDR3 in DNA: TGTGCCAGCAGTCCCTTGGACAGTCGCGGCTACACCTTC. Its translation is CASSPLDSRGYTF.

This rearrangement joins TRBV27 to TRBJ2-7; 8 nucleotides agree with TRBD2. Trimming cost V 1 base and J 4 bases; bases outside gene matches: 9. Germline lookup yields CDR1 MNHEY and CDR2 SMNVEV (reference sequence). The CDR3 has 16 amino acids. CDR3 sequence: CASSLYLGRGDYEQYF. For the CDR3, the DNA is TGTGCCAGCAGTTTATATCTCGGGAGGGGAGATTACGAGCAGTACTTC.

A few counts support this clonotype. The gene calls are TRBV11-2 and TRBJ2-2, with 12 bases aligning to TRBD2. The CDR3 is 17 amino acids. The V and J ends lost 5 bases and 3 bases, in that order; junction bases with no gene match: 7. Germline CDR1 is SGHAT and CDR2 is FQNNGV. CDR3 loop: CASSPPGLAGYTGELFF. As DNA, the CDR3 is TGTGCCAGCAGCCCCCCCGGACTAGCGGGGTACACCGGGGAGCTGTTTTTT.

The chain carries TRBV5-6 and TRBJ2-1; TRBD1 agrees at 7 bases. Germline-derived CDR1 and CDR2 are SGHDT and YYEEEE. The CDR3 is 15 residues long. Trimming took 0 bases from V and 10 from J; bases not matched to a gene: 10. Here the CDR3 DNA reads TGTGCCAGCAGCTTGGCCGTTAGGGGGCCCCGAGAGCAGTTCTTC. The encoded protein is CASSLAVRGPREQFF.

This rearrangement joins TRBV11-2 to TRBJ1-3; D call uncertain. Trimming stripped 5 bases from V and 0 bases from J, with 14 bases between. Germline lookup yields CDR1 SGHAT and CDR2 FQNNGV. The CDR3 totals 16 residues. This CDR3 is CASSPSLLNSGNTIYF. CDR3 DNA: TGTGCCAGCAGCCCCTCGCTATTGAACTCTGGAAACACCATATATTTT.

Only a few counts were recorded for this clonotype. The chain has TRBV12-3 or TRBV12-4 and TRBJ2-1, with 9 positions matching TRBD1. The CDR3 is 15 residues long. The junction had 9 bases not matched to a gene; V was cut back by 8 bases and J by 4 bases. The CDR3 loop is CASGFTGGDYNEQFF. The CDR3 DNA reads TGTGCCAGCGGGTTTACAGGGGGCGATTACAATGAGCAGTTCTTC.

This clonotype has just a few counts. This chain uses TRBV6-2 or TRBV6-3 with TRBJ2-7, with unresolved D. The CDR3 has 16 amino acids. Trimming shortened V by 6 bases and J by 6 bases, and 24 bases separated the two germline ends. Germline assignment: CDR1 MNHEY and CDR2 SVGEGT. As DNA, the CDR3 is TGTGCCAGCAGCCTATTTAGACCCTCCATTATAGGCGAGCAGTACTTC. The encoded protein is CASSLFRPSIIGEQYF.

This clonotype was observed a few times. V gene TRBV7-2 combines with J gene TRBJ1-2; D gene unclear. CDR1 and CDR2 from the germline V gene are SGHTA and FQGNSA. The CDR3 loop spans 11 amino acids. V lost 5 bases and J lost 5, with 6 bases in between. DNA for the CDR3: TGTGCCAGCAGCCAAGAGTATGGCTACACCTTC. Protein product: CASSQEYGYTF. Filled out from reference TRBV7-2 and TRBJ1-2, the complete variable domain reads GAGVSQSPSNKVTEKGKDVELRCDPISGHTALYWYRQSLGQGLEFLIYFQGNSAPDKSGLPSDRFSAERTGGSVSTLTIQRTQQEDSAVYLCASSQEYGYTFGSGTRLTVV.

CDR3 region: CASSPSGVNTGELFF. The CDR3 DNA is TGTGCCAGCAGTCCAAGCGGAGTGAACACCGGGGAGCTGTTTTTT. This chain joins TRBV6-5 and TRBJ2-2, with D perhaps TRBD2 (5 bases). The CDR3 contains 15 residues. Germline V lookup: CDR1 MNHEY, CDR2 SVGAGI. Trimming took off 5 bases at V and 1 base at J, with 11 bases between the two ends.

This clonotype has only a few counts. V usage is TRBV4-1 and J usage is TRBJ1-1; possibly TRBD1 for D (5 bases). V gave up 1 base and J gave up 1 base, with 10 bases separating them. The V gene's germline CDR1 is MGHRA and CDR2 YSYEKL. The CDR3 covers 15 residues. CDR3 nucleotides: TGCGCCAGCAGCCAAGTCCGACAGAGGAACACTGAAGCTTTCTTT. Amino acid sequence: CASSQVRQRNTEAFF.

This clonotype was seen only a few times. The J gene is TRBJ2-1, the V gene TRBV12-5; D is possibly TRBD2 (6 bases). The CDR3 length is 14 residues. Trimming removed 7 bases from V and 4 bases from J, with 14 bases in between. CDR1 and CDR2 (germline): LGHNT, FRNRAP. The CDR3 nucleotides read TGTGCTAGTGCCCTTAGCGGACCTTACAATGAGCAGTTCTTC. It encodes CASALSGPYNEQFF. Using reference TRBV12-5 and TRBJ2-1 for the parts outside the CDR3, the full variable domain is DARVTQTPRHKVTEMGQEVTMRCQPILGHNTVFWYRQTMMQGLELLAYFRNRAPLDDSGMPKDRFSAEMPDATLATLKIQPSEPRDSAVYFCASALSGPYNEQFFGPGTRLTVL.

V and J are TRBV28 and TRBJ1-6; TRBD1 is a possible D gene (6 bases). The length of the CDR3 is 12 residues. Per germline, CDR1 MDHEN and CDR2 SYDVKM. The CDR3 protein is CDRVTYNSPLHF. Written as DNA, the CDR3 is TGTGACAGGGTCACCTATAATTCACCCCTCCACTTT.

There are many counts of this clonotype. The chain recombines TRBV12-3 or TRBV12-4 with TRBJ1-4; TRBD1 matches 11 bases. The CDR3 contains 16 residues. The V and J ends lost 3 bases and 8 bases, in that order; junction bases with no gene match: 8. The CDR3: CASSFGSGTGGEKLFF. The DNA for the CDR3 is TGTGCCAGCAGTTTCGGGTCCGGGACAGGGGGAGAAAAACTGTTTTTT.

The rearrangement uses TRBV19 and TRBJ2-5, with D tentatively TRBD1 (5 bases). V lost 5 bases and J lost 4, with 29 bases in between. The length of the CDR3 is 19 residues. CDR1 is LNHDA and CDR2 is SQIVND in the germline V gene (reference sequence). DNA of the CDR3: TGTGCCAGTAGTCTCTACCTCCGTAGTGGGGCGTACGCCATAGAGACCCAGTACTTC. Translated, it gives CASSLYLRSGAYAIETQYF.

This sequence joins TRBV28 and TRBJ1-2; D perhaps matches TRBD1 (5 bases). CDR1 is MDHEN, CDR2 SYDVKM, per germline. The CDR3 is made up of 14 amino acids. The V end lost 3 bases, the J end lost 4 bases, and 12 bases lay between the germline ends. Here the CDR3 DNA reads TGTGCCAGCAGTTTTTTCGGGGGATCCTATGGCTACACCTTC. Amino acids: CASSFFGGSYGYTF.